The TCR beta chain described here comes from a study of blood T cell repertoires in COVID-19. Authors' data handling: It was from reference gene primer amplification that nucleated cell counts were estimated. Sequenced by immunoSEQ multiplex PCR; TCRdb stores in-frame clones only, minus some. V and J calls and clone size come straight from that table; D and trimming were deduced from the DNA. The repertoire holds 150,000 to 200,000 clones, 86% seen once, with roughly 8.6% in the top ten. In germline, CDR1 is MNHNS, CDR2 SASEGT. The V gene lost 4 bases and the J gene lost 4 bases, with 13 bases spanning the gap. CDR3 length: 14 amino acids.

This sequence was found in a man aged 60 to 69 with acute or convalescent COVID-19. The sample comprised peripheral blood. The chain employs TRBV6-1 and TRBJ1-2; a possible D gene is TRBD1 (5 bases). CDR3 coding DNA: TGTGCCAGCAGTGGAGCCGCAGGGTCCTATGGCTACACCTTC. It specifies CASSGAAGSYGYTF.